This T cell receptor beta chain was sequenced during a study of T-cell memory formation after mild COVID-19. Study overall: TCR clusters largely stayed donor specific. General study points: Clones which contracted sat mainly in CM and EM if CD4+, and in EMRA if CD8+. Contracting clones from day 15 to 85 had balanced CD4/CD8; later expanders favoured CD4+. Certain responding clones were present in pre-infection memory, suggesting participation of cross-reactive memory.

TCRdb used MiXCR to reprocess the 5' RACE reads, holding one entry per CDR3 protein. The table shows around 300,000 distinct CDR3 sequences, with about an eighth occurring only once. Trimming removed 8 bases from V and 0 bases from J, with 15 bases in between. The length of the CDR3 is 15 residues. CDR1 and CDR2 from the germline V gene are SGHNT and YYREEE (reference sequence). In the case of this clonotype: Antigen unknown.

Input material: PBMCs or a T cell subset sorted from them (not recorded which). This chain joins TRBV5-4 and TRBJ2-1; a weak D match, TRBD2 (6 bases). This clonotype originated in a man aged 18 to 29 who had mild COVID-19 (a few samples of this study predate the infection). Cell type and time point are not known. The CDR3 loop reads CASTGTPSSYNEQFF. The CDR3, as DNA: TGTGCCAGTACCGGGACTCCCAGCTCCTACAATGAGCAGTTCTTC.